This TCR beta chain was recorded in a study of blood T cell repertoires in COVID-19. Study overall: PBMCs, B-cell-depleted T cells, or T cells were the source of the cDNA or gDNA that made up the material.

Individuals drawn from around 25 US areas were roughly 18 to 95 years old. Generated by immunoSEQ multiplex PCR, the TCRdb table keeps only in-frame clones and is missing some. The top ten clones hold roughly 3.7% of a sample with approximately 220,000 clones, approximately 90% of them seen once. Germline CDR1 SGHAT, CDR2 FQNNGV. The CDR3 totals 12 residues. Deletions cut 5 bases from V and 2 bases from J, with 5 bases between. J is TRBJ2-3 and V is TRBV11-2, with D uncertain. This sequence originates from a woman aged 18-30 years in a cohort exposed to, infected with or recovered from COVID-19 (not recorded which). Sequenced sample: PBMCs or T cells enriched from blood (not recorded which). CDR3 residues: CASSPITDTQYF. CDR3 sequence (DNA): TGTGCCAGCAGCCCTATCACAGATACGCAGTATTTT.